This TCR beta chain is from a study of T cells of healthy individuals. In regard to this clonotype: This may be a read error: a much more frequent sequence differs by one nucleotide.

The germline V gene has CDR1 SQVTM and CDR2 ANQGSEA. With 2 bases removed from V and 10 bases from J, the gap between germline ends came to 15 bases. This CDR3 is 13 amino acids long. One entry per CDR3 protein results from TCRdb running MiXCR on the 5' RACE reads. Of some 69,000 distinct CDR3 sequences in the sample, about 17% were seen once. This receptor was obtained from a human donor in good health. The rearrangement joins TRBV29-1 to TRBJ2-1, with D tentatively TRBD2 (7 bases). The CDR3 reads CSVERAGDYEQFF. CDR3 DNA sequence: TGCAGCGTTGAACGGGCAGGGGACTACGAGCAGTTCTTC.